Given below is one TCR beta chain in context. This clonotype was observed a few times. Its antigen is not yet known. Base quality data are lacking; no much larger clone is found one base away. This entry is derived from a study of Graves' ophthalmopathy and Graves' hyperthyroidism (dated by TCRdb to 2016 to 2018). For the study in its entirety: Hyperthyroidism was considered stable if no progression to ophthalmopathy occurred within 18 months of follow-up. The study used signatures of the TCR beta repertoire to tell Graves' ophthalmopathy apart from Graves' hyperthyroidism and to predict which patients would progress to ophthalmopathy. In total, 135 blood samples were TCR-sequenced: 43 ophthalmopathy, roughly 80 hyperthyroidism and some 17 hyperthyroidism-to-ophthalmopathy patients. To explore V-J signatures that separate ophthalmopathy from hyperthyroidism, a discovery set of approximately 100 patients was enrolled, consisting of approximately 44 with ophthalmopathy and roughly 57 with stable hyperthyroidism. An independent validation cohort was composed of approximately 18 hyperthyroidism patients and some 16 patients who later progressed from hyperthyroidism to ophthalmopathy. In about six hyperthyroidism patients, the T-cell repertoire of thyroid tissue was compared with the T-cell repertoire of blood. After sampling, hyperthyroidism patients received methimazole starting at 30 mg daily, and ophthalmopathy patients received high-dose intravenous methylprednisolone. Beyond this particular receptor, the publication reports: In validation, the model predicted ophthalmopathy progression with about 71% sensitivity and 72.22% specificity; roughly eleven predicted patients were CT-confirmed with GO in a median of approximately 6.2 months. Sample size was not statistically predetermined, and group allocation was not concealed from the investigators. The 13-signature model separated ophthalmopathy from stable hyperthyroidism with approximately 85% sensitivity and 81.08% specificity in cross-validation, and 80%/75% in the test set. Among expanded thyroid clonotypes with frequency above 0.001, most also showed up in blood, which suggests that blood repertoires may reflect the thyroid immune response.

Patients with hyperthyroidism were aged 18 to 65 years, had been newly diagnosed, and had a disease duration of less than 2 months. Patients with other autoimmune diseases, uncontrolled infections, pregnancy or lactation were excluded. Diagnosis was based on clinical symptoms, serum thyroxine, TRAb, thyroid ultrasound and orbital computed tomography. Trizol reagent was used to extract the total RNA, and its quality was then checked on an Agilent 2100 Bioanalyzer. For repertoire sequencing, TCR beta CDR3 regions were amplified from RNA transcripts. The first round of RT-PCR was done with HTBI primers and the Qiagen OneStep RT-PCR kit, and was followed by a second round of multiplex PCR, then size selection and purification. Libraries were sequenced on an Illumina HiSeq2000 using paired-end 100 bp reads. From the authors' description of their analysis: SOAPnuke was used to process the reads, removing any read that contained adapters or uncalled bases, had a mean Phred below 15, or lacked an exact match to the constant primer or identifier. High-quality paired reads were merged with COPE v1.2.5. Unique nucleotide sequences were defined as clonotypes and aligned to IMGT TRB V, D and J references using MiTCR v1.1. Analysis was restricted to V-J combinations with a frequency above 0.0001, which covered 98% to 99.2% of repertoires. A TCR clonal expansion and chaos score per V-J combination was defined as the ratio of F50 clonal expansion to chaos observed in the TCRdist matrix. Welch's t-statistics and random forest were used to reduce the features to roughly 14 V-J combinations, which were then used as input to a naive Bayes classifier. Thyroid-blood repertoire similarity was quantified with the Morisita-Horn index. The public reads were quality trimmed at Q25 with fastp and then assembled into clones with MiXCR by TCRdb, keeping productive beta chains. Every distinct CDR3 protein forms one entry, paired with its most common genes and DNA. The V and J calls and clone size come from TCRdb's table, not from the authors' own analysis. In this sample the table shows 580,000 or so distinct CDR3 sequences, about 40% of which occur a single time. The ten largest account for around 4.6% of the sample.

V is cut back by 7 bases and J by 4 bases, with 8 bases in the junction unmatched. The CDR3 contains 13 residues, cysteine and phenylalanine counted. The DNA shown is the 39-base CDR3, in frame from base 1. From the germline V gene (reference sequence), CDR1 is DFQATT and CDR2 is SNEGSKA. The receptor comes from an adult man with Graves' hyperthyroidism. The specimen was peripheral blood or thyroid tissue (not recorded which). Here the chain combines TRBV20-1 and TRBJ1-1; the junction holds 8 bases that match TRBD1. The CDR3 protein: CSVQGGRGTEAFF. DNA sequence: TGCAGTGTACAGGGGGGCCGAGGCACTGAAGCTTTCTTT.